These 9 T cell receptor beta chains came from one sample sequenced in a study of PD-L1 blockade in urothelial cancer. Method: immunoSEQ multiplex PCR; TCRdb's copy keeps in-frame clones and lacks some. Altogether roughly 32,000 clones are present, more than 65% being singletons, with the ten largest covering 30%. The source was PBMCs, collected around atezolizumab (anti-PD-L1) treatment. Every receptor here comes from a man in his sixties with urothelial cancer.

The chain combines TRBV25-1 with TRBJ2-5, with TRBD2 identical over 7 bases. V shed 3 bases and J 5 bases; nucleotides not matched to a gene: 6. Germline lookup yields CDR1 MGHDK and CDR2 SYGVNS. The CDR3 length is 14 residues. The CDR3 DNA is TGTGCCAGCAGTGAGCCGGGAGGCGGGGAGACCCAGTACTTC. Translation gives CASSEPGGGETQYF.

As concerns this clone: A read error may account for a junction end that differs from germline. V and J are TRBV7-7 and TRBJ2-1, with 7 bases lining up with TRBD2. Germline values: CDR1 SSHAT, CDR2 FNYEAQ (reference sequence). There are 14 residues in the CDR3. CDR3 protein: CASSLAGVGNEQFF. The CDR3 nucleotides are TGTGCTAGCAGCTTGGCGGGAGTTGGCAATGAGCAGTTCTTC.

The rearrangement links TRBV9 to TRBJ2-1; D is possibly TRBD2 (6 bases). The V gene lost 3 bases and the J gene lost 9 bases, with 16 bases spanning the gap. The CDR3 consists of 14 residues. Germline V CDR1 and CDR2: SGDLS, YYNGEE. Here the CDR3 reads CASSAGTFGGEQFF. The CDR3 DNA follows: TGTGCCAGCAGCGCCGGGACTTTCGGTGGTGAGCAGTTCTTC.

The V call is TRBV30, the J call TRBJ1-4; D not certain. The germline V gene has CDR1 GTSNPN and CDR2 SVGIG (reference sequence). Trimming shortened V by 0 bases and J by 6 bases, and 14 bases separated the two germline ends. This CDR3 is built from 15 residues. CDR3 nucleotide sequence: TGTGCCTGGAGTGTCGACAACGGGGTAGATGAAAAACTGTTTTTT. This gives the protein CAWSVDNGVDEKLFF.

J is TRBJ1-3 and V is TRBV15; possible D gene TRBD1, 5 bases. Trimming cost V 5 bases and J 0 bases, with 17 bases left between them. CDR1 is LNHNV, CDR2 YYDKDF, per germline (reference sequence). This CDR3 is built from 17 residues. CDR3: CATSPLRTTLSGNTIYF. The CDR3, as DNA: TGTGCCACCAGCCCACTAAGGACAACACTCTCTGGAAACACCATATATTTT.

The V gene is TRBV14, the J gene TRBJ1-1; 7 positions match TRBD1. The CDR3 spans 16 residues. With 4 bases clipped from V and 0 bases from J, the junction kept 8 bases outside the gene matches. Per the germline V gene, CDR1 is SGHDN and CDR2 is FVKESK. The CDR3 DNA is TGTGCCAGCAGCCTTATGACAGGGTACATGAACACTGAAGCTTTCTTT. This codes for CASSLMTGYMNTEAFF.

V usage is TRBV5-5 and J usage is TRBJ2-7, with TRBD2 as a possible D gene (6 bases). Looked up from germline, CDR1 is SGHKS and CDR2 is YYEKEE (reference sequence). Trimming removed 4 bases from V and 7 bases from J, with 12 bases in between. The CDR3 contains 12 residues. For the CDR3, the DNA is TGTGCCAGCAGCCCTTTTGGGGGGGAGCAGTACTTC. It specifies CASSPFGGEQYF.

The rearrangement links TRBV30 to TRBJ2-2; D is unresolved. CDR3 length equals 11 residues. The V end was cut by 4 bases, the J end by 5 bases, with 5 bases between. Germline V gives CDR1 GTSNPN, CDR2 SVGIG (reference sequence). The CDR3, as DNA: TGTGCCTGGACGACAACCGGGGAGCTGTTTTTT. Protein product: CAWTTTGELFF.

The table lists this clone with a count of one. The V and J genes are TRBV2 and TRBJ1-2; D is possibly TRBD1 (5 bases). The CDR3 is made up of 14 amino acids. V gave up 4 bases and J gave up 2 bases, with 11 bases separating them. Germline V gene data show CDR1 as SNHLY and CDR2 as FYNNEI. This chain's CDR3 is CASSGGEGNYGYTF. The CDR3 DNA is TGTGCCAGCAGTGGAGGGGAGGGGAACTATGGCTACACCTTC. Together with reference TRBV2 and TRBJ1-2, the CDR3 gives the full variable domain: EPEVTQTPSHQVTQMGQEVILRCVPISNHLYFYWYRQILGQKVEFLVSFYNNEISEKSEIFDDQFSVERPDGSNFTLKIRSTKLEDSAMYFCASSGGEGNYGYTFGSGTRLTVV.